These 24 T cell receptor beta chains originate from one sample sequenced in a study of shared clonotypes between healthy human individuals. Assay used: immunoSEQ multiplex PCR; TCRdb lists only in-frame clones, some missing. This table has about 1.4 million clones, more than 95% appearing once. The specimen was naive CD4+ T cells sorted from blood. The subset here: CD45RA+ positively selected. The receptor set was obtained from a man between 25 and 39 years old in good health.

V gene TRBV15 combines with J gene TRBJ2-7, with 10 bases identical to TRBD2. V shed 1 base and J 4 bases; nucleotides not matched to a gene: 4. Per the germline V gene, CDR1 is LNHNV and CDR2 is YYDKDF (reference sequence). This CDR3 contains 15 residues. The CDR3 DNA reads as TGTGCCACCAGCAGAGCGCCTAGCGGGAGTTACGAGCAGTACTTC. Its translation is CATSRAPSGSYEQYF. The full variable domain, in which reference TRBV15 and TRBJ2-7 provide the parts outside the CDR3, is DAMVIQNPRYQVTQFGKPVTLSCSQTLNHNVMYWYQQKSSQAPKLLFHYYDKDFNNEADTPDNFQSRRPNTSFCFLDIRSPGLGDTAMYLCATSRAPSGSYEQYFGPGTRLTVT.

The V gene is TRBV6-1, the J gene TRBJ2-1, with 9 bases fitting TRBD2. This CDR3 has 21 residues. The ends lost 2 bases at V and 0 bases at J; junction bases unmatched: 17. Germline V gene sequence: CDR1 MNHNS, CDR2 SASEGT. CDR3 amino acids: CASSERSLRFLAGSSYNEQFF. In DNA, the CDR3 is TGTGCCAGCAGTGAACGAAGTTTGCGTTTTCTAGCGGGAAGCTCCTACAATGAGCAGTTCTTC.

V is TRBV27 and J is TRBJ2-1, with 11 positions matching TRBD2. This CDR3 is built from 15 residues. Germline V CDR1 and CDR2: MNHEY, SMNVEV (reference sequence). Germline trimming cut 0 bases from V and 8 bases from J; bases unmatched to any gene: 3. The CDR3: CASSLSSGRAHEQFF. The CDR3, as DNA: TGTGCCAGCAGTTTATCTAGCGGGAGGGCACATGAGCAGTTCTTC.

The V gene is TRBV6-1, the J gene TRBJ2-7; D is uncertain. This CDR3 spans 14 amino acids. CDR1 and CDR2 (germline): MNHNS, SASEGT. Trimming cost V 8 bases and J 4 bases, with 18 bases left between them. The CDR3 coding sequence is TGTGCCAGCCTTACAGATACGCCCTATTACGAGCAGTACTTC. This gives the protein CASLTDTPYYEQYF.

A single count supports this clone. This sample includes further DNA sequences coding for the same CDR3. The genes are TRBV12-5 and TRBJ2-5; D is undetermined. The germline gives CDR1 LGHNT, CDR2 FRNRAP. V was clipped by 2 bases and J by 5 bases, with 9 bases between them. This CDR3 is 13 amino acids long. The CDR3 region is CASGLRLGETQYF. For the CDR3, the DNA is TGTGCTAGTGGTTTGCGATTAGGGGAGACCCAGTACTTC.

The chain combines TRBV2 with TRBJ1-1; D gene ambiguous. Trimming cost V 6 bases and J 0 bases, with 11 bases left between them. CDR1 is SNHLY and CDR2 is FYNNEI in the germline V gene. CDR3 size: 14 residues. CDR3 sequence (DNA): TGTGCCAGCAGAGCACAGAGCATGAACACTGAAGCTTTCTTT. It yields the protein CASRAQSMNTEAFF.

The V and J genes are TRBV5-1 and TRBJ2-7, with 11 bases fitting TRBD1. The V gene's germline CDR1 is SGHRS and CDR2 YFSETQ. There are 16 residues in the CDR3. V lost 8 bases and J lost 5; bases outside the gene matches: 15. This CDR3 reads CARSEGPGQGVNEQYF. CDR3 nucleotide sequence: TGCGCCAGATCCGAGGGCCCGGGACAGGGGGTGAACGAGCAGTACTTC.

The J gene is TRBJ2-7, the V gene TRBV6-6; 12 bases map to TRBD1. This CDR3 has 16 amino acids. J lost 3 bases, V lost 0 bases, and 3 bases had no gene match. Germline lookup yields CDR1 MNHNY and CDR2 SVGAGI (reference sequence). In nucleotides, the CDR3 is TGTGCCAGCAGTTACTCGAGGGACAGGGGGCTCTACGAGCAGTACTTC. As protein: CASSYSRDRGLYEQYF.

Comment on this clone: The sample holds other DNA sequences that translate to the same CDR3. The chain has TRBV18 and TRBJ2-7, with TRBD2 matching over 7 bases. The junction had 3 bases not matched to a gene; V was cut back by 3 bases and J by 1 base. The CDR3 extends over 14 amino acids. Germline CDR1 is KGHSH and CDR2 is LQKENI. The CDR3 region is CASSPASGSYEQYF. CDR3 DNA sequence: TGTGCCAGCTCACCGGCTAGCGGTTCCTACGAGCAGTACTTC. Together with reference TRBV18 and TRBJ2-7, the CDR3 gives the full variable domain: NAGVMQNPRHLVRRRGQEARLRCSPMKGHSHVYWYRQLPEEGLKFMVYLQKENIIDESGMPKERFSAEFPKEGPSILRIQQVVRGDSAAYFCASSPASGSYEQYFGPGTRLTVT.

The rearrangement joins TRBV7-8 to TRBJ2-1, with TRBD2 matching over 9 bases. CDR1 is SGHVS and CDR2 is FQNEAQ in the germline V gene. The CDR3 loop spans 15 amino acids. After removal of 2 bases from V and 12 bases from J, the junction contained 11 bases not matched to a gene. CDR3 sequence (DNA): TGTGCCAGCAGCTTATTGACTAGCGGACCTCAGGGGCAGTTCTTC. Protein sequence: CASSLLTSGPQGQFF.

The chain has TRBV11-2 and TRBJ2-1; no reliable D call. Deletions cut 0 bases from V and 1 base from J, with 10 bases between. The CDR3 covers 16 residues. The germline V gene has CDR1 SGHAT and CDR2 FQNNGV. Here the CDR3 DNA reads TGTGCCAGCAGCTTAGATCTGGCAGTATCCTACAATGAGCAGTTCTTC. The encoded protein is CASSLDLAVSYNEQFF.

The chain employs TRBV28 and TRBJ2-3, with D unresolved. Trimming cost V 1 base and J 1 base, with 18 bases left between them. Germline loops: CDR1 MDHEN, CDR2 SYDVKM. The CDR3 has 18 residues. CDR3 nucleotides: TGTGCCAGCAGTTTATCGGGCGCGTGGGCAGTGGGCACAGATACGCAGTATTTT. It yields the protein CASSLSGAWAVGTDTQYF.

The chain has TRBV2 and TRBJ2-7; unclear D gene. Germline V CDR1 and CDR2: SNHLY, FYNNEI. V lost 0 bases and J 3 bases, leaving 12 bases between the germline ends. The CDR3 spans 15 residues. The CDR3 nucleotides read TGTGCCAGCAGTGAAGCGATCGGCACCTTCTACGAGCAGTACTTC. It codes for CASSEAIGTFYEQYF.

The V gene is TRBV11-2, the J gene TRBJ1-1; D gene uncertain. The CDR3 contains 14 residues. Trimming stripped 0 bases from V and 3 bases from J, with 8 bases between. The V gene's germline CDR1 is SGHAT and CDR2 FQNNGV. The CDR3 region has the DNA TGTGCCAGCAGCTTAGAGGGCAGACACACTGAAGCTTTCTTT. Translation gives CASSLEGRHTEAFF.

The rearrangement joins TRBV7-9 to TRBJ1-2; D is uncertain. The CDR3 extends over 14 amino acids. Germline V gene lookup returns CDR1 SEHNR and CDR2 FQNEAQ (reference sequence). Trimming removed 2 bases from V and 0 bases from J, with 7 bases in between. CDR3 sequence reads: CASSLRESNYGYTF. Here the CDR3 DNA reads TGTGCCAGCAGCTTAAGGGAATCTAACTATGGCTACACCTTC.

The CDR3 DNA follows: TGCAGCGTCCACTCAGGAGGTGAAAAACTGTTTTTT. Residues: CSVHSGGEKLFF. The chain has TRBV29-1 and TRBJ1-4; D unclear. This CDR3 region has 12 residues. V lost 6 bases and J lost 7, with 12 bases in between. Germline CDR1 is SQVTM and CDR2 is ANQGSEA.

The CDR3 bases are TGTGCCAGCTCACGAATTGAGGGCACTGAAGCTTTCTTT. This translates into CASSRIEGTEAFF. The chain employs TRBV18 and TRBJ1-1; D call uncertain. The germline V gene has CDR1 KGHSH and CDR2 LQKENI. V shed 4 bases and J shed 4 bases, with 10 bases lying between them. The CDR3 loop spans 13 amino acids.

The genes are TRBV5-1 and TRBJ1-2; D is ambiguous. There are 14 residues in the CDR3. Germline CDR1 and CDR2: SGHRS and YFSETQ. V lost 1 base, J lost 3 bases, and 10 bases lay in between. The CDR3 region has the DNA TGCGCCAGCAGCTTGTACCCCGGCGACTATGGCTACACCTTC. The encoded protein is CASSLYPGDYGYTF.

The chain carries TRBV11-2 and TRBJ2-4, with 7 bases lining up with TRBD2. CDR1 and CDR2 (germline): SGHAT, FQNNGV. The CDR3 totals 17 residues. The trim removed 0 bases at V and 0 bases at J, leaving 5 bases unmatched. CDR3 nucleotides: TGTGCCAGCAGCTTAGAAAGGGCTAGCGGAGCCAAAAACATTCAGTACTTC. This translates into CASSLERASGAKNIQYF.

This clone was observed a single time. The V and J genes are TRBV23-1 and TRBJ2-3; a weak D match, TRBD2 (6 bases). TRBV23-1 is designated an ORF whose function remains uncertain. This CDR3 is built from 16 residues. V gave up 4 bases and J gave up 4 bases, with 18 bases separating them. CDR3 in DNA: TGCGCCAGCAGTCCTGGGAGACTAGGGGATGCAGATACGCAGTATTTT. The encoded protein is CASSPGRLGDADTQYF.

V and J are TRBV6-5 and TRBJ2-7, with 9 nucleotides matching TRBD2. Germline V gene sequence: CDR1 MNHEY, CDR2 SVGAGI. Trimming took 5 bases from V and 6 from J; bases not matched to a gene: 11. The CDR3 extends over 15 amino acids. CDR3 coding DNA: TGTGCCAGCAGTCGTCCGGGACTAGCCGCGGGCGAGCAGTACTTC. Protein: CASSRPGLAAGEQYF.

The chain has TRBV5-4 and TRBJ2-7; 10 nucleotides align to TRBD1. Germline values: CDR1 SGHNT, CDR2 YYREEE (reference sequence). Losses at the gene ends were 3 bases for V and 6 bases for J; bases not matched to a gene: 12. This CDR3 is built from 16 residues. The CDR3 here is CASSYKGQGLPREQYF. Here the CDR3 DNA reads TGTGCCAGCAGCTACAAGGGACAGGGGCTTCCCCGCGAGCAGTACTTC.

The chain has TRBV27 and TRBJ2-1; the match to TRBD2 covers 11 bases. V was clipped by 4 bases and J by 4 bases; unmatched bases: 9. The CDR3 runs to 17 residues. The germline gives CDR1 MNHEY, CDR2 SMNVEV (reference sequence). In DNA, the CDR3 is TGTGCCAGCAGTTCCATTTTACTAGCGGGAGATTACAATGAGCAGTTCTTC. It specifies CASSSILLAGDYNEQFF.

The chain couples TRBV21-1 to TRBJ1-2. TRBV21-1 is an annotated pseudogene. The CDR3 extends over 14 amino acids. The CDR3 is CASSLERDYYGYTF. The CDR3 DNA reads TGTGCCAGCAGCCTCGAAAGGGACTACTATGGCTACACCTTC.